This note documents a single TCR beta chain sequence. The CDR3 runs 15 residues. Germline V gene data show CDR1 as MNHEY and CDR2 as SVGAGI. V lost 0 bases and J 0 bases, leaving 5 bases between the germline ends. Per the authors' pipeline: Counts of nucleated cells, estimated from reference gene primer amplification, were obtained. The repertoire was sequenced with immunoSEQ multiplex PCR; TCRdb's copy has only in-frame clones and lacks some. Clone size and the V and J calls come from that table; the DNA yielded D and trimming. The top ten hold 0.88% of the sample, which has about 110,000 clones, around 88% seen once. The data derive from a study of blood T cell repertoires in COVID-19. Looking at the study overall: Samples representing acute and convalescent COVID-19 were sourced from the United States, Italy and Spain. From T cells, B-cell-depleted T cells, or PBMCs came the material, which was cDNA or gDNA.

This clonotype was obtained from a woman between 45 and 65 years old with active or convalescent COVID-19. The chain has TRBV6-5 and TRBJ2-2; D ambiguous. The sample comprised peripheral blood. Here the CDR3 reads CASSYSQTNTGELFF. CDR3 coding DNA: TGTGCCAGCAGTTACTCTCAGACGAACACCGGGGAGCTGTTTTTT.